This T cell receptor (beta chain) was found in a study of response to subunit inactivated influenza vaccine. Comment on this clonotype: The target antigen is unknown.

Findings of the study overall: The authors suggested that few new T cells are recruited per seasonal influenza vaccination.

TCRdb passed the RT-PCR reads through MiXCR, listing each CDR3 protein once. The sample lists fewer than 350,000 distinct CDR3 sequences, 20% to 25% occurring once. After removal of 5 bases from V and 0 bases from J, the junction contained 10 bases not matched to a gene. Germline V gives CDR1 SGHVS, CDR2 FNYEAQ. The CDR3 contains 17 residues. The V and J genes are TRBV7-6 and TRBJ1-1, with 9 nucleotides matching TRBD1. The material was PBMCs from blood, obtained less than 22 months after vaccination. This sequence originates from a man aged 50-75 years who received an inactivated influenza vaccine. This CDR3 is CASSQDRGSFMNTEAFF. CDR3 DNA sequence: TGTGCCAGCAGCCAGGACAGGGGATCATTCATGAACACTGAAGCTTTCTTT.